This T cell receptor beta chain was sequenced for a study of CD8+CD57+ T cells in acquired aplastic anemia. For the study at large: An average of 3.2 ug of DNA was obtained from sorted CD4+ and CD8+ cells. Read counts for CD4+ cells (from healthy donors) averaged approximately 10 million. The study's findings and limits: Patients were compared with controls for CD8+ Simpson's diversity, and no significant difference emerged. There were 25 to 30 CD8+ CDR3 sequences that occurred in both patients and controls.

Genomic DNA constituted the template upon which TCR beta VDJ and CDR3 profiling was performed. TCRdb re-called the reads through MiXCR, storing one row per CDR3 protein. The table includes some 120,000 distinct CDR3 sequences, 40% to 60% detected once. A word on this clonotype: Its antigen remains unidentified.

The CDR3 extends over 12 amino acids. Trimming removed 7 bases from V and 3 bases from J; junction bases left unmatched: 6. Germline CDR1 SQVTM, CDR2 ANQGSEA. The V gene is TRBV29-1, the J gene TRBJ2-7, with 7 bases identical to TRBD1. The origin of this receptor is a human donor in good health, serving as a control. The specimen was sorted CD4+, CD8+, or CD8+CD57+ T cells (not recorded which) from PBMCs. CDR3 region: CSAGNRGYEQYF. In DNA form, the CDR3 reads TGCAGCGCCGGGAACAGGGGCTACGAGCAGTACTTC.